This is a list of T cell receptor beta chains from one sample in a study of patients and donors after allogeneic stem cell transplantation. TCRdb called the RT-PCR reads again in MiXCR, with one record for every CDR3 protein. This sample has more than 850,000 distinct CDR3 sequences; roughly 18% occur once, and the top ten carry 5% to 6.5%. Material: blood, either unsorted or a sorted T cell fraction (not recorded which). The origin of the receptors is a human donor who was either an allogeneic HSCT recipient or a stem cell or donor lymphocyte infusion donor (not recorded which). It is not recorded whose cells these are; they may come from a transplant donor. CDR3s include the opening cysteine and the closing phenylalanine or tryptophan. The order of the fields is D gene, clone size, J gene, V gene, CDR3 length, CDR3 protein, CDR3 DNA. The D gene is left open where the match is weak. Part of the rows lack a size; the others show once, few, many or a class for expanded clones.

>NA|NA|TRBJ1-2|TRBV11-3|13
CASSHGGDYGYTF
TGTGCCAGCAGCCACGGAGGGGACTATGGCTACACCTTC
>TRBD1|NA|TRBJ1-6|TRBV11-1|18
CASSFPPAGGRNNSPLHF
TGTGCCAGCAGCTTCCCGCCCGCAGGGGGAAGGAATAATTCACCCCTCCACTTT
>NA|NA|TRBJ2-3|TRBV20-1|14
CSARVRALTDTQYF
TGCAGTGCTAGAGTTCGGGCTCTCACAGATACGCAGTATTTT
>NA|NA|TRBJ1-1|TRBV7-2|14
CASSPRGGKTEAFF
TGTGCCAGCAGCCCTCGGGGGGGGAAGACTGAAGCTTTCTTT
>NA|many|TRBJ1-1|TRBV3-1|16
CASSQLSQAPGTEAFF
TGTGCCAGCAGCCAACTGAGCCAGGCCCCCGGCACTGAAGCTTTCTTT
>TRBD1|NA|TRBJ2-2|TRBV3-1|18
CASLKGQGAPRNTGELFF
TGTGCCAGCCTAAAAGGACAGGGGGCGCCCCGGAACACCGGGGAGCTGTTTTTT
>TRBD2|NA|TRBJ2-5|TRBV7-2|15
CASNFKAGAEETQYF
TGTGCCAGCAATTTTAAAGCGGGGGCAGAAGAGACCCAGTACTTC
>NA|few|TRBJ2-3|TRBV7-2|16
CASSPGTGGMVDTQYF
TGTGCCAGCAGCCCAGGGACCGGAGGGATGGTAGATACGCAGTATTTT
>NA|NA|TRBJ2-1|TRBV20-1|14
CSARPVGYYNEQFF
TGCAGTGCTAGACCCGTGGGCTACTACAATGAGCAGTTCTTC
>NA|few|TRBJ1-1|TRBV7-2|14
CASSLAQVPTEAFF
TGTGCCAGCAGCTTAGCGCAAGTTCCCACTGAAGCTTTCTTT
>NA|few|TRBJ2-2|TRBV21-1|14
CASSKLRVGRELFF
TGTGCCAGCAGCAAATTAAGGGTTGGCAGGGAGCTGTTTTTT
>NA|few|TRBJ2-5|TRBV2|13
CASKKGSQETQYF
TGTGCCAGCAAGAAAGGCAGCCAAGAGACCCAGTACTTC
>NA|NA|TRBJ2-1|TRBV5-6|16
CASSSPGGRGNNEQFF
TGTGCCAGCAGCTCCCCCGGAGGGAGAGGCAACAATGAGCAGTTCTTC
>NA|few|TRBJ2-2|TRBV11-2|12
CASSRQGRELFF
TGTGCCAGCAGCCGTCAGGGTCGGGAGCTGTTTTTT
>NA|few|TRBJ2-6|TRBV20-1|16
CSASISTTGGPNVLTF
TGCAGTGCTAGCATATCTACTACAGGCGGCCCCAACGTCCTGACTTTC
>NA|NA|TRBJ2-5|TRBV9|16
CASSVGSGVPQETQYF
TGTGCCAGCAGCGTAGGCTCAGGGGTCCCCCAAGAGACCCAGTACTTC
>NA|few|TRBJ2-6|TRBV5-1|18
CASSRPNNDRSGANVLTF
TGCGCCAGCAGCCGACCGAACAACGACCGATCTGGGGCCAACGTCCTGACTTTC